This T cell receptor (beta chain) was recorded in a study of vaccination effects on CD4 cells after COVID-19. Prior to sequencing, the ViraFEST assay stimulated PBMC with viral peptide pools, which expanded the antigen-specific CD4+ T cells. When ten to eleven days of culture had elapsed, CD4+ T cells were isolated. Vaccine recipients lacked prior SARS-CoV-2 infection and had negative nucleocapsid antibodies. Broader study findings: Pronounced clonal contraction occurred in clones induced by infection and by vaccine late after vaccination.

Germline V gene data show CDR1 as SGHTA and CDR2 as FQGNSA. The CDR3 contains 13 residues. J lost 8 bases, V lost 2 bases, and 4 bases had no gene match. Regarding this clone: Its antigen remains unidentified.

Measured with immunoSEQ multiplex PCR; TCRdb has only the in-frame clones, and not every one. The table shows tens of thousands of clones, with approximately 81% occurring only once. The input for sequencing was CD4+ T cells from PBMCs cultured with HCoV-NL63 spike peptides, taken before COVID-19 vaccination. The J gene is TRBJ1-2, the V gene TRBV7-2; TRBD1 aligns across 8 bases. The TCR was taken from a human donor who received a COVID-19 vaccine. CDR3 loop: CASSLTRTGGYTF. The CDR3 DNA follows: TGTGCCAGCAGCTTAACCAGGACAGGGGGCTACACCTTC. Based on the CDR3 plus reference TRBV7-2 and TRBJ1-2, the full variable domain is GAGVSQSPSNKVTEKGKDVELRCDPISGHTALYWYRQSLGQGLEFLIYFQGNSAPDKSGLPSDRFSAERTGGSVSTLTIQRTQQEDSAVYLCASSLTRTGGYTFGSGTRLTVV.